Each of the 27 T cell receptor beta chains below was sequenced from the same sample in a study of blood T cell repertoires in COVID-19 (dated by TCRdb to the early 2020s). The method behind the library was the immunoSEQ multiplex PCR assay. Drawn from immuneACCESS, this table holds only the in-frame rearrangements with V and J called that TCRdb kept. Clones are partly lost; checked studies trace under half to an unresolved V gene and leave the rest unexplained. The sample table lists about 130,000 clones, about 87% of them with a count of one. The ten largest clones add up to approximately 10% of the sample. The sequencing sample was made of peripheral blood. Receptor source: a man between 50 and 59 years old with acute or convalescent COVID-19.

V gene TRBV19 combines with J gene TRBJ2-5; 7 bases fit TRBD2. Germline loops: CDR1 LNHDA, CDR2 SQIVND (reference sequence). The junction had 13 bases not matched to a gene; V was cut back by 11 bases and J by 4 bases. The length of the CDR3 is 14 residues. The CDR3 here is CAAGRGLKGETQYF. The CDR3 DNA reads TGTGCCGCGGGGAGGGGCCTAAAGGGAGAGACCCAGTACTTC.

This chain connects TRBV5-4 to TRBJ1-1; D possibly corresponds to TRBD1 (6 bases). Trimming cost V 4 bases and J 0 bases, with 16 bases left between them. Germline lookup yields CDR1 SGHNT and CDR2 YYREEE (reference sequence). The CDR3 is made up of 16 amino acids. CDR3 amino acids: CASSGKGEWVNTEAFF. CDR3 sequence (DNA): TGTGCCAGCAGCGGTAAGGGGGAATGGGTGAACACTGAAGCTTTCTTT.

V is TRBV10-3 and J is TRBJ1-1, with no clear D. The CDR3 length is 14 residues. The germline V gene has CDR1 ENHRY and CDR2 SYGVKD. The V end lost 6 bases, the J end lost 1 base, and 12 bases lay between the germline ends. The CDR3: CAISPVGENTEAFF. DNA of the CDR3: TGTGCCATCAGCCCTGTCGGAGAGAACACTGAAGCTTTCTTT.

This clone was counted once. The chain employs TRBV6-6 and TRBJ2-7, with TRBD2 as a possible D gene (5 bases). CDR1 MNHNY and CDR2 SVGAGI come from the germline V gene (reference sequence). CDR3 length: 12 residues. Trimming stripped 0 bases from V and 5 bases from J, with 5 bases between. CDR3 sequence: CASSYSGDEQYF. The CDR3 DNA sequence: TGTGCCAGCAGTTACTCGGGAGACGAGCAGTACTTC.

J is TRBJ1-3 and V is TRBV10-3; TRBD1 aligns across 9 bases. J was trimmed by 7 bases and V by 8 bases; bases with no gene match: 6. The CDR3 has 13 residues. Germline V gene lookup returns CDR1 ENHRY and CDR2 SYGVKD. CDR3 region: CAIRDREGNTIYF. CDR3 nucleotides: TGTGCCATCCGGGACAGGGAAGGGAACACCATATATTTT.

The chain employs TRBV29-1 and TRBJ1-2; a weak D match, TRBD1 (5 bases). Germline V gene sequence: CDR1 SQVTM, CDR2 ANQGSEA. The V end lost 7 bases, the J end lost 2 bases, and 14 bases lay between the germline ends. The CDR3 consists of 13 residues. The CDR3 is CSGWGGENYGYTF. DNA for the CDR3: TGCAGCGGCTGGGGGGGGGAAAACTATGGCTACACCTTC.

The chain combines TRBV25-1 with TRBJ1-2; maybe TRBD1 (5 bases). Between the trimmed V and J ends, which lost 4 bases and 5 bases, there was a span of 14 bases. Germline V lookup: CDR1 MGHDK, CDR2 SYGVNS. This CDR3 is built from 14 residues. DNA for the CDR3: TGTGCCAGCAGTGCCACGGGACTGCGTTATGGCTACACCTTC. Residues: CASSATGLRYGYTF.

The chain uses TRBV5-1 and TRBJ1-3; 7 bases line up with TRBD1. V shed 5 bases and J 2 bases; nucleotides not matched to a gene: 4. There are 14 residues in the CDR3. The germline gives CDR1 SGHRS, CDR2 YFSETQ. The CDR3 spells CASSKGGAGNTIYF. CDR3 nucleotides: TGCGCCAGCAGTAAAGGGGGCGCTGGAAACACCATATATTTT.

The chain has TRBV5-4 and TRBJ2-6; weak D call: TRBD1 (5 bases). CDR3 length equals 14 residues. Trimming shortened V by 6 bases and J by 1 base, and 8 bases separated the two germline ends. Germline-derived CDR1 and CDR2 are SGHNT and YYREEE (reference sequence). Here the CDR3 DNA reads TGTGCCAGCACCGACAGTTCTGGGGCCAACGTCCTGACTTTC. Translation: CASTDSSGANVLTF.

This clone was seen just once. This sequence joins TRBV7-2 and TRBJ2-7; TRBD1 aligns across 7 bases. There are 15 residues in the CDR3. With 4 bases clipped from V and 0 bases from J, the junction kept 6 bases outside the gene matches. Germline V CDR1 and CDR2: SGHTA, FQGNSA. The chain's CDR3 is CASSYRTGPSYEQYF. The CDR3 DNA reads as TGTGCCAGCAGCTACCGGACAGGACCCTCCTACGAGCAGTACTTC.

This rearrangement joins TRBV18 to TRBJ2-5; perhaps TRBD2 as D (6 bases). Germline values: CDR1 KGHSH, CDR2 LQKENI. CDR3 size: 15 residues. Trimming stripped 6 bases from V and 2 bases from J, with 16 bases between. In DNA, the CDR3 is TGTGCCAGCTCGCTCGGGACTGGGGGACAAGAGACCCAGTACTTC. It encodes CASSLGTGGQETQYF.

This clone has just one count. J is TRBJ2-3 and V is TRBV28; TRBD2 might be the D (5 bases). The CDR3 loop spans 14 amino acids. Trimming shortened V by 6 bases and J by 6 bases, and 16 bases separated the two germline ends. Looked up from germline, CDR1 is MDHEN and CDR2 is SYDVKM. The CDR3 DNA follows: TGTGCCAGCAGCCGTCTGGTCGGCGGGGATACGCAGTATTTT. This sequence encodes CASSRLVGGDTQYF.

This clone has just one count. The DNA for the CDR3 is TGTGCCATCAGTGAGCCTCCATCACGCAGGGCGAATTCACCCCTCCACTTT. The encoded protein is CAISEPPSRRANSPLHF. The V gene is TRBV10-3, the J gene TRBJ1-6, with D maybe TRBD1 (5 bases). From germline, CDR1 is ENHRY and CDR2 SYGVKD. The V and J ends lost 2 bases and 7 bases respectively, with 18 bases between them. The CDR3 runs to 17 residues.

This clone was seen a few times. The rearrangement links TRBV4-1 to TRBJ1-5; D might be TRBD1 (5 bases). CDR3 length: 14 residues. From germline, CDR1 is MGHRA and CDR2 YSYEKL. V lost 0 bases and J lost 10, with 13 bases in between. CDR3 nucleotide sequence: TGCGCCAGCAGCCAAGATCGGGGGAAGGAACCCCAGCATTTT. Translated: CASSQDRGKEPQHF.

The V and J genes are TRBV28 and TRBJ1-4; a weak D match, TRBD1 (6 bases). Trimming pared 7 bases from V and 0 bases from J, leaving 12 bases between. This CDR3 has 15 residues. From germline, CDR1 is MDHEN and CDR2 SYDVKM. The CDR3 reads CASTRGGATNEKLFF. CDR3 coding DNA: TGTGCCAGCACCCGAGGGGGGGCAACTAATGAAAAACTGTTTTTT.

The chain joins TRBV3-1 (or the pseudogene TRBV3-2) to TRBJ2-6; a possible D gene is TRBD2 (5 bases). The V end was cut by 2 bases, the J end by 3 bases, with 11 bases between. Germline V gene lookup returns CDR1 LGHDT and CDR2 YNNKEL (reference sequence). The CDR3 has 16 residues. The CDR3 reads CASSQRGAGGANVLTF. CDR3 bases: TGTGCCAGCAGCCAACGGGGAGCAGGTGGGGCCAACGTCCTGACTTTC.

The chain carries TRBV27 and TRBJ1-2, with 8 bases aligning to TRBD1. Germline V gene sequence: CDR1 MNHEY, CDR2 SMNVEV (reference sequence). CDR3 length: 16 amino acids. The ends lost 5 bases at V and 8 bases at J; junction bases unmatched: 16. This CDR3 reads CASSRWTGSVSTGYTF. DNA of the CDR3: TGTGCCAGCAGTCGCTGGACAGGGTCGGTCAGTACCGGCTACACCTTC.

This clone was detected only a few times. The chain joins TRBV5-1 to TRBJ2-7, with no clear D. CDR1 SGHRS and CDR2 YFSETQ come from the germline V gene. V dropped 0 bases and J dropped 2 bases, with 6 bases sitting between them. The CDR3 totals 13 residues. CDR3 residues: CASSLGPAYEQYF. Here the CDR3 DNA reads TGCGCCAGCAGCTTGGGTCCAGCCTACGAGCAGTACTTC.

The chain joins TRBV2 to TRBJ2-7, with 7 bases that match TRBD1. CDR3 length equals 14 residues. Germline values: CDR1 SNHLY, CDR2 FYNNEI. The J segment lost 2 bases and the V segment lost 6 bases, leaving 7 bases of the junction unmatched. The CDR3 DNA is TGTGCCAGCAGCCTAGCCGGGACAGCCTACGAGCAGTACTTC. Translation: CASSLAGTAYEQYF.

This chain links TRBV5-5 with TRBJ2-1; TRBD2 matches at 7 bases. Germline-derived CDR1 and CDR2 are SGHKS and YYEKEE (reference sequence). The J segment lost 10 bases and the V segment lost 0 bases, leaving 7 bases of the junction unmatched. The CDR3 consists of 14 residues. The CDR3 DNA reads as TGTGCCAGCAGCTTGGGGACTAGTTTGGAAGAGCAGTTCTTC. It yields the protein CASSLGTSLEEQFF.

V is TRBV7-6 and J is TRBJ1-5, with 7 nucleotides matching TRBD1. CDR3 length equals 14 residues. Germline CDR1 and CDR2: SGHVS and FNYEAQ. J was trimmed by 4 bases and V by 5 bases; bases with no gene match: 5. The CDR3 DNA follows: TGTGCCAGCAGCGCCGGGACAGTTAATCAGCCCCAGCATTTT. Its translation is CASSAGTVNQPQHF. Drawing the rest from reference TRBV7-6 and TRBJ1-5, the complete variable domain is GAGVSQSPRYKVTKRGQDVALRCDPISGHVSLYWYRQALGQGPEFLTYFNYEAQQDKSGLPNDRFSAERPEGSISTLTIQRTEQRDSAMYRCASSAGTVNQPQHFGDGTRLSIL.

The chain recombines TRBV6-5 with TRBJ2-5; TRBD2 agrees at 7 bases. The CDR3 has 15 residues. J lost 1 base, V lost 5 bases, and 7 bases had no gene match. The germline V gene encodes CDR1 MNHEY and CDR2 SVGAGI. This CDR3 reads CASSTEAGFQETQYF. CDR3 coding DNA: TGTGCCAGCAGTACCGAAGCGGGGTTCCAAGAGACCCAGTACTTC.

The CDR3 is CASRRRLEAFF. Here the CDR3 DNA reads TGTGCCAGCAGACGGCGGCTAGAAGCTTTCTTT. This sequence joins TRBV28 and TRBJ1-1; D gene uncertain. This CDR3 region has 11 residues. V was pared by 6 bases and J by 8 bases, with 10 bases between. Germline V lookup: CDR1 MDHEN, CDR2 SYDVKM.

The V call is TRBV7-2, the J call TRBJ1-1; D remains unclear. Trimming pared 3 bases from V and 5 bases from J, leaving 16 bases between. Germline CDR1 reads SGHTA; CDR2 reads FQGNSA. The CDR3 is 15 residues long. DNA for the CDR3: TGTGCCAGCAGCTTCGACGTTATGGGCGCGACTGAAGCTTTCTTT. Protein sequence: CASSFDVMGATEAFF.

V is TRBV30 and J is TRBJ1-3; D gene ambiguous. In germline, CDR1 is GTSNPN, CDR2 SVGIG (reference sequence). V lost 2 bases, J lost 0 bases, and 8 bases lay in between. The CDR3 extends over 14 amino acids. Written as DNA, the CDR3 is TGTGCCTGGAGTCAGACGGGCTCTGGAAACACCATATATTTT. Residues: CAWSQTGSGNTIYF.

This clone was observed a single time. CDR3 bases: TGTGCCAGCAGTCCCCATCGGGACAGGGGGTACGAGCAGTACTTC. Encoded protein: CASSPHRDRGYEQYF. The chain joins TRBV6-5 to TRBJ2-7; 11 nucleotides match TRBD1. Losses at the gene ends were 5 bases for V and 4 bases for J; bases not matched to a gene: 7. Germline V CDR1 and CDR2: MNHEY, SVGAGI. This CDR3 spans 15 amino acids.

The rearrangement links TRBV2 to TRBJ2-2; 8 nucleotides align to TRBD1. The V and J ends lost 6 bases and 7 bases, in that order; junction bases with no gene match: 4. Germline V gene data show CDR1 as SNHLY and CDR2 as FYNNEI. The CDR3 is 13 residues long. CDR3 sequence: CASRTGALGELFF. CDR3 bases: TGTGCCAGCAGGACAGGGGCTCTCGGGGAGCTGTTTTTT.